What follows is one T cell receptor (beta chain) and its context. What it recognizes is unknown. The CDR3 consists of 15 residues. Trimming took 0 bases from V and 4 from J, leaving 11 bases between them. From germline, CDR1 is MNHNY and CDR2 SVGAGI (reference sequence). The entry originates in a study of cytomegalovirus exposure and HLA in healthy donors. The study's findings and limits: In a later analysis, DRB1 alleles had the most associated TCRs; HLA-C alleles the fewest. A later analysis reportedly found fewer N-insertions in an Asian-associated ancestry cluster than the roughly 670-donor mean. Immune exposure information comprised only CMV serostatus.

Primers: 60 Vbeta forward and 13 Jbeta reverse. TCRdb's copy holds only in-frame clones and misses some; the assay was immunoSEQ multiplex PCR. Here the sample spans approximately 130,000 clones, roughly 79% being singletons. This clonotype was obtained from a man aged 30 to 45 in good health and CMV-seronegative. Sequenced: PBMCs. The rearrangement links TRBV6-6 to TRBJ2-3, with a tentative D call TRBD2 (6 bases). CDR3 region: CASSYSAGWADTQYF. In nucleotides, the CDR3 is TGTGCCAGCAGTTACTCTGCGGGGTGGGCAGATACGCAGTATTTT.